The rows below give T cell receptor beta chains drawn from one sample of a study of CD8 T cells in Susac syndrome. MiXCR was run by TCRdb on the immunoSEQ multiplex PCR reads, yielding one entry per CDR3 protein. The table has 130,000 or so distinct CDR3 sequences, over 95% seen once. The sample was CD4+ T cells from PBMCs. These receptors originate from a human donor with Susac syndrome. Both conserved end residues are part of each CDR3. A D gene is named only where the DNA matches it firmly. Expanded clones are given a class, and other clones once, few, many or no size at all.

clone size	J gene	V gene	D gene	CDR3 DNA	CDR3 protein
.	TRBJ1-1	TRBV2	TRBD1	TGTGCCAGCAGTACCGGTACAGGGGGCGGAATGAACACTGAAGCTTTCTTT	CASSTGTGGGMNTEAFF
.	TRBJ2-1	TRBV7-2	TRBD2	TGTGCCAGCAGCTTAGGACTAGCGGGAGGGCCGGCGGGCCACAATGAGCAGTTCTTC	CASSLGLAGGPAGHNEQFF
once	TRBJ2-5	TRBV29-1	.	TGCAGCGTTGAAGATCGCAACAGGGGAGGTCGGGAGACCCAGTACTTC	CSVEDRNRGGRETQYF
.	TRBJ2-3	TRBV7-7	TRBD2	TGTGCTAGCAGCCCTAGCGGGCTAAGCACAGATACGCAGTATTTT	CASSPSGLSTDTQYF
.	TRBJ2-1	TRBV6-1	TRBD2	TGTGCCAGCAGCCCCAGGACTAGCGGGACCTCCTACAATGAGCAGTTCTTC	CASSPRTSGTSYNEQFF
.	TRBJ2-7	TRBV2	.	TGTGCCAGCGGGGCCGGGCTGCTGGTTCCGTACTTC	CASGAGLLVPYF
few	TRBJ2-3	TRBV9	.	TGTGCCAGCAGTGTCAGCACAGATACGCAGTATTTT	CASSVSTDTQYF
.	TRBJ1-1	TRBV29-1	.	TGCAGCGGTGGACAGAACACTGAAGCTTTCTTT	CSGGQNTEAFF
.	TRBJ1-5	TRBV15	.	TGTGCCACCAGCCACCCAAAGGATCAGCCCCAGCATTTT	CATSHPKDQPQHF
once	TRBJ1-2	TRBV6-5	TRBD1	TGTGCCAGCAGTTGGGGGACAGGCATTACGTGGGGCTACACCTTC	CASSWGTGITWGYTF
.	TRBJ2-3	TRBV2	TRBD1	TGTGCCAGCAGTCCGGAGGGCAAGGGGACAGGGACTTACGATACGCAGTATTTT	CASSPEGKGTGTYDTQYF
.	TRBJ2-1	TRBV6-5	.	TGTGCCAGCAGTTACGGCGAGGGACTTACAATGTTCTTC	CASSYGEGLTMFF
.	TRBJ2-2	TRBV25-1	.	TGTGCCAGCAGTGAATTAGTGAACACCGGGGAGCTGTTTTTT	CASSELVNTGELFF
.	TRBJ1-1	TRBV7-9	TRBD1	TGTGCCAGCAGCCAACAGGGGGCCCCGGGCACTGAAGCTTTCTTT	CASSQQGAPGTEAFF
.	TRBJ2-3	TRBV5-4	.	TGTGCCACCCAAGGGGGTTCCGAAGATACGCAGTATTTT	CATQGGSEDTQYF
.	TRBJ1-2	TRBV20-1	.	TGCAGTGCTAGCCCGACAACTGGCTACACCTTC	CSASPTTGYTF
.	TRBJ1-2	TRBV18	.	TGTGCCAGCTCACCACCCGAACGCTATGGCTACACCTTC	CASSPPERYGYTF
.	TRBJ2-7	TRBV15	.	TGTGCCACCAGCAGAGATCAAGTAGTTTACGAGCAGTACTTC	CATSRDQVVYEQYF
.	TRBJ1-2	TRBV7-9	.	TGTGCCAGCAGCTTAAATCCCGGGAATGGCTACACCTTC	CASSLNPGNGYTF
.	TRBJ2-1	TRBV20-1	.	TGCAGTGCCCAACTTGACTCCTACAATGAGCAGTTCTTC	CSAQLDSYNEQFF
.	TRBJ1-1	TRBV25-1	.	TGTGCCAGCAGTGAATTTAGCCCCACTGAAGCTTTCTTT	CASSEFSPTEAFF
.	TRBJ1-2	TRBV27	.	TGTGCCAGCAGTCTGACCCGGGGGGCCTATGGCTACACCTTC	CASSLTRGAYGYTF
.	TRBJ2-1	TRBV20-1	.	TGCAGTGCTAGAGATCTAGGTAGCGCTAGCCCTCAGTTCTTC	CSARDLGSASPQFF
.	TRBJ2-1	TRBV14	TRBD2	TGTGCCAGCAGCCATCACGGACTAGCGGGACTATCCTACAATGAGCAGTTCTTC	CASSHHGLAGLSYNEQFF
.	TRBJ2-3	TRBV5-6	TRBD1	TGTGCCAGCAGCTTGGTATACAGGGGGTCAGATACGCAGTATTTT	CASSLVYRGSDTQYF
.	TRBJ2-1	TRBV29-1	.	TGCAGCTCACGGGCTCGTCTCAGCAATGAGCAGTTCTTC	CSSRARLSNEQFF
.	TRBJ2-7	TRBV7-2	.	TGTGCCAGCAGCCCCGCGGGGTACGAGCAGTACTTC	CASSPAGYEQYF
.	TRBJ2-3	TRBV30	TRBD1	TGTGCCTGGATGCCGGGACAGGGCTACACAGATACGCAGTATTTT	CAWMPGQGYTDTQYF
once	TRBJ2-2	TRBV24-1	.	TGTGCCACCAGTGATTTCGCAGCGCCGAACACCGGGGAGCTGTTTTTT	CATSDFAAPNTGELFF